Following are 16 T cell receptor beta chains from one sample sequenced in a study of Graves' ophthalmopathy and Graves' hyperthyroidism. Researchers took RNA transcripts and amplified TCR beta CDR3 regions from them. Scientists carried out first-round RT-PCR using HTBI primers and then a second-round multiplex PCR. TCRdb re-analysed the multiplex PCR reads in MiXCR, keeping a single row per CDR3 protein. The sample holds roughly 500,000 distinct CDR3 sequences, approximately 15% seen once. Sequenced input: blood. The receptor source for this set is a woman aged 30 to 39 with Graves' ophthalmopathy.

This clonotype has a count of ten or more. The CDR3 is CASSVEGLSNQPQHF. The CDR3 DNA is TGTGCCAGCAGCGTAGAGGGACTGAGCAATCAGCCCCAGCATTTT. This chain connects TRBV9 to TRBJ1-5, with D perhaps matching TRBD1 (5 bases). Germline values: CDR1 SGDLS, CDR2 YYNGEE. V was pared by 0 bases and J by 1 base, with 8 bases between. CDR3 size: 15 residues.

This clonotype was seen many times. The chain employs TRBV6-5 and TRBJ2-2; 8 bases line up with TRBD2. V lost 0 bases, J lost 4 bases, and 4 bases stayed unmatched. From germline, CDR1 is MNHEY and CDR2 SVGAGI. This CDR3 region has 16 residues. The CDR3 DNA follows: TGTGCCAGCAGTTACTCGGAGCTAGCGGGCACCGGGGAGCTGTTTTTT. Its protein is CASSYSELAGTGELFF.

The CDR3 DNA follows: TGTGCCAGTAGCGCCGGTAGGGTTCTTAACTATGGCTACACCTTC. Translation gives CASSAGRVLNYGYTF. This chain connects TRBV19 to TRBJ1-2; D is uncertain. The germline V gene encodes CDR1 LNHDA and CDR2 SQIVND (reference sequence). V was cut by 6 bases and J by 1 base, with 15 bases left in between. This CDR3 is built from 15 residues.

The chain has TRBV9 and TRBJ1-6, with D uncertain. Germline V gene data show CDR1 as SGDLS and CDR2 as YYNGEE. The ends were cut back, 3 bases at V and 5 bases at J, with 12 bases in the middle. This CDR3 region has 15 residues. Here the CDR3 reads CASSARGGHNSPLHF. CDR3 DNA sequence: TGTGCCAGCAGCGCCAGAGGAGGGCATAATTCACCCCTCCACTTT.

The table lists this clonotype with many counts. The chain employs TRBV24-1 and TRBJ2-2; 10 nucleotides match TRBD1. The CDR3 runs to 15 residues. The junction had 2 bases not matched to a gene; V was cut back by 3 bases and J by 5 bases. The V gene's germline CDR1 is KGHDR and CDR2 SFDVKD. CDR3 in amino acids: CATSDGTGETGELFF. For the CDR3, the DNA is TGTGCCACCAGTGATGGGACAGGGGAAACCGGGGAGCTGTTTTTT.

This chain uses TRBV28 with TRBJ2-2, with D perhaps matching TRBD1 (6 bases). The CDR3 totals 14 residues. Germline V gene sequence: CDR1 MDHEN, CDR2 SYDVKM. V was pared by 8 bases and J by 6 bases, with 16 bases between. The CDR3 protein is CASGLTGNPGELFF. DNA for the CDR3: TGTGCCAGCGGATTAACAGGGAATCCCGGGGAGCTGTTTTTT.

This clonotype occurred many times. J is TRBJ2-5 and V is TRBV6-5; 7 positions match TRBD2. Germline V gene data show CDR1 as MNHEY and CDR2 as SVGAGI. V shed 0 bases, J shed 10 bases, and the junction held 11 bases outside the gene matches. The CDR3 extends over 15 amino acids. Here the CDR3 reads CASSYSSGGSEDQYF. The CDR3 DNA reads TGTGCCAGCAGTTACTCGTCGGGGGGATCGGAGGACCAGTACTTC.

In this sample, this clonotype turned up a few times. The V gene is TRBV5-1, the J gene TRBJ2-2; TRBD1 agrees at 8 bases. In germline, CDR1 is SGHRS, CDR2 YFSETQ. The CDR3 contains 15 residues. The junction had 5 bases not matched to a gene; V was cut back by 5 bases and J by 2 bases. CDR3 in DNA: TGCGCCAGCAGTTATGGACAGGGCAACACCGGGGAGCTGTTTTTT. Amino acid sequence: CASSYGQGNTGELFF.

There are many counts of this clonotype. The V gene is TRBV20-1, the J gene TRBJ1-5, with 8 bases lining up with TRBD1. V lost 6 bases and J lost 4; bases outside the gene matches: 11. The CDR3 is 15 amino acids. CDR1 and CDR2 (germline): DFQATT, SNEGSKA (reference sequence). The CDR3 here is CSARIPTGVNQPQHF. The CDR3 bases are TGCAGTGCCCGCATCCCGACAGGGGTTAATCAGCCCCAGCATTTT.

This clonotype has only a few counts. The V call is TRBV28, the J call TRBJ2-7; D may be TRBD1 or TRBD2 (6 bases each). The V and J ends lost 3 bases and 5 bases respectively, with 11 bases between them. The length of the CDR3 is 13 residues. Germline V lookup: CDR1 MDHEN, CDR2 SYDVKM. The CDR3 bases are TGTGCCAGCAGTTTTGTCGGGGGCCACGAGCAGTACTTC. Translation gives CASSFVGGHEQYF.

This clonotype was seen many times. The chain is built from TRBV4-1 and TRBJ2-7; D not certain. Trimming took off 1 base at V and 1 base at J, with 8 bases between the two ends. This CDR3 is built from 14 residues. Germline V CDR1 and CDR2: MGHRA, YSYEKL. The CDR3 protein is CASSQGGISYEQYF. CDR3 in DNA: TGCGCCAGCAGCCAAGGGGGTATTTCCTACGAGCAGTACTTC.

This clonotype was seen a few times. The chain recombines TRBV6-1 with TRBJ2-7; possible D gene TRBD2, 6 bases. Germline V lookup: CDR1 MNHNS, CDR2 SASEGT. The CDR3 is 12 amino acids. V was trimmed by 1 base and J by 7 bases, leaving 8 bases between them. DNA of the CDR3: TGTGCCAGCAGTGAAGATGCGGGGGAGCAGTACTTC. Protein product: CASSEDAGEQYF.

On this clonotype itself: This may be a read error: a much more frequent sequence differs by one nucleotide. The chain employs TRBV6-2 or TRBV6-3 and TRBJ2-7; TRBD2 agrees at 14 bases. V lost 5 bases, J lost 2 bases, and 2 bases stayed unmatched. Germline CDR1 MNHEY, CDR2 SVGEGT. This CDR3 spans 15 amino acids. The CDR3: CASSPTSGRAYEQYV. The CDR3 DNA reads as TGTGCCAGCAGTCCGACTAGCGGGAGGGCCTACGAGCAGTACGTC.

This clonotype has a count of ten or more. The junction departs from the called germline gene at one end, perhaps through a read error. The rearrangement joins TRBV27 to TRBJ1-5; 12 bases align to TRBD1. The CDR3 totals 15 residues. Germline values: CDR1 MNHEY, CDR2 SMNVEV (reference sequence). This chain's CDR3 is CASSSGTGGNQPQHF. The CDR3 nucleotides are TGTGCCAGCAGCTCTGGGACAGGGGGCAACCAGCCCCAGCATTTT.

This clonotype was found many times. The CDR3 protein is CASSRLSSLYGYTF. Written as DNA, the CDR3 is TGTGCCAGCAGTCGGCTCTCCAGTCTCTATGGCTACACCTTC. The V call is TRBV28, the J call TRBJ1-2, with unresolved D. Germline V gives CDR1 MDHEN, CDR2 SYDVKM. There are 14 residues in the CDR3. V was shortened by 5 bases and J by 4 bases, with 14 bases between the two germline ends.

This clonotype was observed many times. This chain connects TRBV2 to TRBJ1-5; D uncertain. There are 11 residues in the CDR3. Looked up from germline, CDR1 is SNHLY and CDR2 is FYNNEI. V was cut by 4 bases and J by 10 bases, with 8 bases left in between. The CDR3 loop reads CASSVSGPQHF. CDR3 bases: TGTGCCAGCAGTGTAAGCGGTCCCCAGCATTTT.